The subject of this entry is one T cell receptor beta chain. With 6 bases clipped from V and 4 bases from J, the junction kept 6 bases outside the gene matches. CDR1 and CDR2 from the germline V gene are SQVTM and ANQGSEA. There are 13 residues in the CDR3. Single viable CD3+CD4+CD8-CD45RO+ cells were sorted as the memory CD4+ T cells. TCRdb's copy holds only in-frame clones and misses some; the assay was immunoSEQ multiplex PCR. The sample carries 75,000 to 90,000 clones, roughly 80% recorded once. The data were taken from a study of memory CD4+ T cells and cytomegalovirus serostatus. Study overall: This sample comes from healthy Belgian adults, 8 to 10 CMV seropositive, 20 to 25 seronegative.

Sequencing was carried out using memory CD4+ T cells from blood. This clonotype was obtained from an adult in good health and CMV-seronegative. The V call is TRBV29-1, the J call TRBJ2-1; 7 bases line up with TRBD1. CDR3 nucleotide sequence: TGCAGCGTCGAGGGACAGCCTTACAATGAGCAGTTCTTC. This sequence encodes CSVEGQPYNEQFF.